One T cell receptor (beta chain) is described in this entry. The data originate from a study of blood T cell repertoires in COVID-19. Study overall: Sites in the United States, Italy and Spain provided acute and convalescent COVID-19 samples. Sources were T cells, B-cell-depleted T cells, or PBMCs; the material itself was cDNA or gDNA.

V lost 3 bases and J 7 bases, leaving 19 bases between the germline ends. This CDR3 has 15 amino acids. Germline V CDR1 and CDR2: SGHKS, YYEKEE (reference sequence). In the authors' workflow: Scientists estimated how many nucleated cells there were by amplifying reference gene primers. The data were produced by immunoSEQ multiplex PCR, yet TCRdb's version contains in-frame clones alone and is incomplete. The V and J calls and clone size come from that table; D and trimming were worked out from the DNA. This table has around 60,000 clones, approximately 83% appearing once. Source material: peripheral blood. The chain recombines TRBV5-5 with TRBJ1-2, with a possible D match to TRBD1 (6 bases). The receptor's source is a man aged 35-49 years with acute or convalescent COVID-19. CDR3 amino acids: CASSSGTTPLFGYTF. CDR3 DNA: TGTGCCAGCAGCTCCGGGACAACTCCCCTATTTGGCTACACCTTC.